This T cell receptor beta chain was captured in a study of spatial heterogeneity in lung cancer. Study in general: Alpha-chain sequences were consistently detected less often than beta-chain sequences. Study-level results: Intratumoral expanded alpha and beta TCR counts were found to track tumor mutation counts.

Time point of the sample: sample taken at primary tumor resection. Samples were obtained from some 72 donors, all untreated early-stage non-small cell lung cancer patients. Unsorted tumor, nontumor lung tissue or cryopreserved PBMC supplied the whole RNA. Each TCR cDNA molecule bore a unique molecular identifier. MiXCR was run by TCRdb on the 5' RACE reads, yielding one entry per CDR3 protein. The data contain about 100,000 distinct CDR3 sequences, 3.5% to 5% of them singletons. V lost 1 base and J lost 2; bases outside the gene matches: 9. Germline CDR1 is LGHNA and CDR2 is YNFKEQ. This CDR3 comprises 18 residues. On this clonotype: Its antigen is unidentified.

The starting material was lung tumor tissue, obtained at surgery. V gene TRBV4-2 combines with J gene TRBJ2-3, with 10 positions matching TRBD2. The receptor was derived from a male donor with early-stage non-small cell lung cancer. CDR3 DNA: TGTGCCAGCAGCCAAGCCCCCCTAGCGGGAGCCCCCACAGATACGCAGTATTTT. This codes for CASSQAPLAGAPTDTQYF.